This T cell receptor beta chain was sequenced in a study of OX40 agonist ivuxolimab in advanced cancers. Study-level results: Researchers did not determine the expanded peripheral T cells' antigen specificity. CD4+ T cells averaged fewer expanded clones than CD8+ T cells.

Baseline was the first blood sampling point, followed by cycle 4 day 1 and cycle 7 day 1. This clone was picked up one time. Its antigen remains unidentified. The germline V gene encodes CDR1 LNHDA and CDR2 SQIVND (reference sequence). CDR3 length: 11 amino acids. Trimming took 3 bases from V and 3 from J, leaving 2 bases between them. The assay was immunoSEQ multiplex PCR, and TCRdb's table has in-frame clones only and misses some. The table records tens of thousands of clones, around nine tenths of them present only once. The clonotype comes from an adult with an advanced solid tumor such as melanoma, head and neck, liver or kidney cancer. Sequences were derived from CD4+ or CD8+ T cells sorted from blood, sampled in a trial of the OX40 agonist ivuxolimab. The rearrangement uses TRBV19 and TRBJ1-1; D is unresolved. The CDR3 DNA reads TGTGCCAGTAGTATGTACACTGAAGCTTTCTTT. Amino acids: CASSMYTEAFF. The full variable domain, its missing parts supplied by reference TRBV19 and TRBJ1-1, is DGGITQSPKYLFRKEGQNVTLSCEQNLNHDAMYWYRQDPGQGLRLIYYSQIVNDFQKGDIAEGYSVSREKKESFPLTVTSAQKNPTAFYLCASSMYTEAFFGQGTRLTVV.